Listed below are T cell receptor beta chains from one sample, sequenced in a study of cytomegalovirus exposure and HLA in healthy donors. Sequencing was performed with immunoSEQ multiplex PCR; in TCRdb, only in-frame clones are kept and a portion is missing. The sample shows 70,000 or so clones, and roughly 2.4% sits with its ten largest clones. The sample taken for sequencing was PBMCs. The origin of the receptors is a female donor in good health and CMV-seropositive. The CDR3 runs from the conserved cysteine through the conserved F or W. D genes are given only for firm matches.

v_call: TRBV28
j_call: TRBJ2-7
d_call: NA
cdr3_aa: CASRAEPPRHEQYF
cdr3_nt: TGTGCCTCGAGGGCGGAACCACCGAGGCACGAGCAGTACTTC

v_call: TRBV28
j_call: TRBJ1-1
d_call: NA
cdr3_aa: CASSYRQGSTEAFF
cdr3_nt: TGTGCCAGCAGTTACAGGCAGGGGAGCACTGAAGCTTTCTTT

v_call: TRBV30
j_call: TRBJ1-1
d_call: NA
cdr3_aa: CAWSVRSTENTEAFF
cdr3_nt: TGTGCCTGGAGTGTACGGTCGACAGAGAACACTGAAGCTTTCTTT

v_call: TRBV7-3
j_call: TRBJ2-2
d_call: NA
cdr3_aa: CASSFKPTGLNTGELFF
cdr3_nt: TGTGCCAGCAGCTTTAAGCCCACAGGGCTTAACACCGGGGAGCTGTTTTTT

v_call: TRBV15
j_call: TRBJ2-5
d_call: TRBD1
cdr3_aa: CATSEDRGRGETQYF
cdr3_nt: TGTGCCACCAGCGAAGACAGGGGGCGGGGGGAGACCCAGTACTTC

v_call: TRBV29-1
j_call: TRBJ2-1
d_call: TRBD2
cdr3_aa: CSVEEELAMLNEQFF
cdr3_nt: TGCAGCGTTGAAGAAGAACTAGCGATGTTAAATGAGCAGTTCTTC

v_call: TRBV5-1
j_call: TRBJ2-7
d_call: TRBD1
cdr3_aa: CASSHGRDRPSYEQYF
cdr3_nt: TGCGCCAGCAGCCACGGGCGGGACAGGCCCTCCTACGAGCAGTACTTC

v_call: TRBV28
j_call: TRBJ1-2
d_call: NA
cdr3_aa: CASSFEGGYTF
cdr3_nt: TGTGCCAGCAGTTTTGAGGGAGGCTACACCTTC

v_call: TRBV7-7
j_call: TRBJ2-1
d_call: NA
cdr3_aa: CASSQSPSNNEQFF
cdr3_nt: TGTGCTAGCAGTCAGTCCCCTTCCAACAATGAGCAGTTCTTC

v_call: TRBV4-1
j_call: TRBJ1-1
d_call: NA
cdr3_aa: CASSRGRNTEAFF
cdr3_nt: TGCGCCAGCAGTCGAGGGCGGAACACTGAAGCTTTCTTT

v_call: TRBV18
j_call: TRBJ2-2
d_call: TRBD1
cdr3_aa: CASSPLDRANTGELFF
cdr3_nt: TGTGCCAGCTCACCACTCGACAGGGCGAACACCGGGGAGCTGTTTTTT

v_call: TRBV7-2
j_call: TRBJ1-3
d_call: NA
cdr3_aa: CASSRFGGLAGNTIYF
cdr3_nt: TGTGCCAGTTCCAGGTTCGGGGGGCTGGCTGGAAACACCATATATTTT

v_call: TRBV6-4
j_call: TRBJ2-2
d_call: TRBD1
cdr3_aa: CASSPTGDTGELFF
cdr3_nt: TGTGCCAGCAGTCCTACAGGGGACACCGGGGAGCTGTTTTTT

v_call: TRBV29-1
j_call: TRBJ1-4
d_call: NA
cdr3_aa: CSALSPTNEKLFF
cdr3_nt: TGCAGCGCCCTTTCCCCAACTAATGAAAAACTGTTTTTT

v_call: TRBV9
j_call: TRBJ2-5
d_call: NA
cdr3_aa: CASSVATISGPGTQYF
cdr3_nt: TGTGCCAGCAGCGTAGCTACGATCAGCGGGCCGGGGACCCAGTACTTC

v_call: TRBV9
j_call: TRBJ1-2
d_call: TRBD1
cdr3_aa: CASSPRDRAASGYTF
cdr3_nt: TGTGCCAGCAGCCCTCGGGACAGGGCGGCGTCTGGCTACACCTTC

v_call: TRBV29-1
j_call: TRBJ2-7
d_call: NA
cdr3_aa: CIIPEGSAYEQYF
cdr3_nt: TGCATCATCCCTGAGGGAAGCGCCTACGAGCAGTACTTC

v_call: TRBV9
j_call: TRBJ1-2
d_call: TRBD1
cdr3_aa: CASSVNGDSRDYGYTF
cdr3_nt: TGTGCCAGCAGCGTAAACGGGGACAGCAGAGACTATGGCTACACCTTC

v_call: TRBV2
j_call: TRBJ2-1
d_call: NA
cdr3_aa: CASMIGQYNEQFF
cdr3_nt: TGTGCCAGCATGATCGGACAATACAATGAGCAGTTCTTC

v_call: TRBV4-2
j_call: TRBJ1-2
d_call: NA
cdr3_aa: CASSQGQTIYGYTF
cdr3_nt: TGTGCCAGCAGCCAAGGACAGACCATCTATGGCTACACCTTC

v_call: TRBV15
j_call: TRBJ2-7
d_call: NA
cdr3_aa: CATSTGQTYEQYF
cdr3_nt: TGTGCCACCAGCACCGGACAGACCTACGAGCAGTACTTC

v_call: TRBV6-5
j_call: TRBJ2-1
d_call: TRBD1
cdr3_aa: CASKPGQAYNEQFF
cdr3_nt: TGTGCCAGCAAACCGGGACAGGCCTACAATGAGCAGTTCTTC

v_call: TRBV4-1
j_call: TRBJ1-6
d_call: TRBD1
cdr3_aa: CASSQDPRWTGGASPLHF
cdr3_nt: TGCGCCAGCAGCCAAGATCCCCGCTGGACAGGGGGCGCTTCACCCCTCCACTTT

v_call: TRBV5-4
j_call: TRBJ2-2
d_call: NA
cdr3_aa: CASSLGGGGGELFF
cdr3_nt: TGTGCCAGCAGCTTGGGGGGGGGCGGCGGGGAGCTGTTTTTT

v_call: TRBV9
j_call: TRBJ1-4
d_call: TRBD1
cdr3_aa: CASSAPGTGGEGNEKLFF
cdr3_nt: TGTGCCAGCAGCGCCCCCGGGACAGGGGGCGAGGGTAATGAAAAACTGTTTTTT

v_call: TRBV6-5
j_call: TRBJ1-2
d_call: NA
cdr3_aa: CASSYSQGYYGYTF
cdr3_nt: TGTGCCAGCAGTTACTCACAGGGCTACTATGGCTACACCTTC

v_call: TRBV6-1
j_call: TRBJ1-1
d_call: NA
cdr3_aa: CASSGHTMNTEAFF
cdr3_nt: TGTGCCAGCAGTGGTCACACCATGAACACTGAAGCTTTCTTT

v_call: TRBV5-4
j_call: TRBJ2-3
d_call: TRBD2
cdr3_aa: CATRREEGTDTQYF
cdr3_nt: TGTGCCACGCGGCGGGAGGAGGGCACAGATACGCAGTATTTT

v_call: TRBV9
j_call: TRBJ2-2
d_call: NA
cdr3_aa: CASSPGTPNPGELFF
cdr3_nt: TGTGCCAGCAGCCCCGGGACACCGAACCCCGGGGAGCTGTTTTTT

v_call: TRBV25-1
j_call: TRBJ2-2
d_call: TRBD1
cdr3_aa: CASSGTGDTGELFF
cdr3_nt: TGTGCCAGCAGCGGGACAGGGGACACCGGGGAGCTGTTTTTT

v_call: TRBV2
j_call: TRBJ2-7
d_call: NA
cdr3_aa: CASLTDGSYEQYF
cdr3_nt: TGTGCCAGCCTCACAGACGGTTCCTACGAGCAGTACTTC

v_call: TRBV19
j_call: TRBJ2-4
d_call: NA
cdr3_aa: CASRGGHGIQYF
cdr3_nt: TGTGCCAGTAGGGGGGGGCATGGCATTCAGTACTTC

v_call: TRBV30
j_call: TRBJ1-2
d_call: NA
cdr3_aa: CAWSGGHHGYTF
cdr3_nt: TGTGCCTGGAGTGGGGGCCACCATGGCTACACCTTC

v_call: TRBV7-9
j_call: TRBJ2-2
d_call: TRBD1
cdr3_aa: CASSLSVGQGPRAGELFF
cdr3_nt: TGTGCCAGCAGCCTCAGCGTGGGACAGGGGCCGAGGGCCGGGGAGCTGTTTTTT

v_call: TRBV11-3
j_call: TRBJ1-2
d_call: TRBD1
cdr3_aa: CASSLGTGGGHYGYTF
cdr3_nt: TGTGCCAGCAGCTTGGGAACAGGGGGAGGGCACTATGGCTACACCTTC

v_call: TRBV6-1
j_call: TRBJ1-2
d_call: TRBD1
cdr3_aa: CASRTGGGYTF
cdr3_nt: TGTGCCAGCAGGACAGGGGGTGGCTACACCTTC

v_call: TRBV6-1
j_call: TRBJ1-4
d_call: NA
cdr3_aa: CASSEISSTNEKLFF
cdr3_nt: TGTGCCAGCAGTGAAATCAGTTCAACTAATGAAAAACTGTTTTTT

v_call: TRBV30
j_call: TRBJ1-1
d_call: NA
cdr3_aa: CAWSVGGDITEDFF
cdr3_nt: TGTGCCTGGAGTGTGGGGGGAGACATCACTGAAGATTTCTTT

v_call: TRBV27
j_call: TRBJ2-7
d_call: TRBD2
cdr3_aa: CASSFLGEGVLGEQYF
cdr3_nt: TGTGCCAGCAGTTTTTTGGGGGAGGGCGTTCTCGGCGAGCAGTACTTC

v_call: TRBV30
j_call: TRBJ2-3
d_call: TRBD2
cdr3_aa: CAWSEGGPDTQYF
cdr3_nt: TGTGCCTGGAGTGAGGGAGGGCCGGATACGCAGTATTTT

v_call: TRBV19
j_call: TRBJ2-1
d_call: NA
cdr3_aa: CASRYGTFDEQFF
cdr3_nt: TGTGCCAGTAGATACGGGACATTCGATGAGCAGTTCTTC

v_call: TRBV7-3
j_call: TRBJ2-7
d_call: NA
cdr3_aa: CASSLTPGRVDEQYF
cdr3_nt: TGTGCCAGCAGCTTAACGCCTGGCCGGGTGGACGAGCAGTACTTC